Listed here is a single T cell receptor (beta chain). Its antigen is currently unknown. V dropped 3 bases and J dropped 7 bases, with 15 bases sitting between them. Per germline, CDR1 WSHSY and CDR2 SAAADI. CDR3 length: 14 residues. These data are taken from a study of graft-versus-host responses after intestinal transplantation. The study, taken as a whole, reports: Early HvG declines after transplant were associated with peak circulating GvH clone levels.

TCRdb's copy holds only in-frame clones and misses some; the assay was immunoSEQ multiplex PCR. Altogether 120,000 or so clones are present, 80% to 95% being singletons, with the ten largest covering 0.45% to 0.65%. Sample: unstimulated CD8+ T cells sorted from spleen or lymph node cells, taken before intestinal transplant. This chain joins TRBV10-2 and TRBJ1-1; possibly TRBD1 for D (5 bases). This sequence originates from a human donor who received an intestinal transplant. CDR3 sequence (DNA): TGCGCCAGCAGTGAAAGGGGATTCGACGGTGAAGCTTTCTTT. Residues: CASSERGFDGEAFF.